These T cell receptor beta chains were read from a single sample in a study of glioma-infiltrating T cells. TCRdb reprocessed the multiplex PCR reads via MiXCR and lists one record per CDR3 protein. The sample records fewer than 200,000 distinct CDR3 sequences, around 40% being singletons. The specimen sequenced was glioma tissue, nonneoplastic brain tissue, or PBMCs (not recorded which). The receptors were sampled from a human donor with low-grade glioma or glioblastoma, undergoing nonglioma brain surgery, or in good health (not recorded which). The CDR3 runs from the conserved cysteine through the conserved F or W. D genes are given only for firm matches. Size values are once, few and many counts, or a class for expanded clones, and some rows have none.

TRBV7-2	-	many	TRBJ2-7	TGTGCCAGCAGCTTAGGTAGGGAGAACTACGAGCAGTACTTC	CASSLGRENYEQYF
TRBV6-2/TRBV6-3	-	-	TRBJ2-1	TGTGCCAGAAGAAGGGCGGGGTACAATGAGCAGTTCTTC	CARRRAGYNEQFF
TRBV28	-	-	TRBJ1-2	TGTGCCAGCAGTGCCGGGGGTGGTCCCTCCTATGGCTACACCTTC	CASSAGGGPSYGYTF
TRBV2	-	-	TRBJ2-1	TGTGCCAGAGACTCCGGCTCCTACAATGAGCAGTTCTTC	CARDSGSYNEQFF
TRBV20-1	-	many	TRBJ2-7	TGCAGTGCTACCCTCTCCTACGAGCAGTACTTC	CSATLSYEQYF
TRBV20-1	-	many	TRBJ1-2	TGCAGTGCTAGACCCGGGATCGGCTACACCTTC	CSARPGIGYTF
TRBV20-1	TRBD1	-	TRBJ1-5	TGCAGTGCTAGTGCCGGACAGGGGGCTTATCAGCCCCAGCATTTT	CSASAGQGAYQPQHF
TRBV20-1	-	many	TRBJ2-7	TGCAGTGCGAATATTGACACGTCCTACGAGCAGTACTTC	CSANIDTSYEQYF
TRBV28	TRBD2	few	TRBJ2-7	TGTGCCGGGGGCTTGGCGGGAGGGGACGAGCAGTACTTC	CAGGLAGGDEQYF
TRBV6-1	-	-	TRBJ1-3	TGTGCCAGCAGAGACATCCTTGTAAACACCATATATTTT	CASRDILVNTIYF
TRBV20-1	-	-	TRBJ1-5	TGCAGCGCTAGACCACTGACCATGTTGGATCAGCCCCAGCATTTT	CSARPLTMLDQPQHF
TRBV29-1	-	-	TRBJ1-5	TGCAGCGTTGTACGGGATAGCACAGATACGCAGCATTTT	CSVVRDSTDTQHF
TRBV9	TRBD1	few	TRBJ2-3	TGTGCCAGCAGGCCGACAGGGGGCCCAGATACGCAGTATTTT	CASRPTGGPDTQYF
TRBV7-9	-	many	TRBJ2-7	TGTGCCAGCAGCTACGGGGGTATGGCTCGCTACGAGCAGTACTTC	CASSYGGMARYEQYF
TRBV12-3/TRBV12-4	TRBD2	-	TRBJ2-3	TGTGCCAGCAGTGACGGCCTCGCTAGCGGAACAGATACGCAGTATTTT	CASSDGLASGTDTQYF